A single sample is the source of the 5 T cell receptor beta chains below, sequenced in a study of human T cells and chemical hapten exposure. Using its own MiXCR run on the RACE reads, TCRdb lists one record per CDR3 protein. The sample carries about 120,000 distinct CDR3 sequences, about 13% recorded once. The time point here: patch test 1, 2 weeks after DPC sensitization. Treatment given: therapeutic diphenylcyclopropenone sensitization with weekly scalp DPC. Sequenced here: whole blood, sampled in connection with sensitization to the hapten diphenylcyclopropenone (DPC). The receptors originated from a man aged 18-30 years with alopecia areata. Some clones in this sample may be carry-over from other donors' samples.

This clonotype has just a few counts. The chain links TRBV21-1 to TRBJ1-6; the table's D gene call, TRBD1, was not cross checked with the DNA. TRBV21-1 is termed a pseudogene. The CDR3 runs 22 residues. The CDR3: CASSKAGPRNSPGSSYNSPLHF. Here the CDR3 DNA reads TGTGCCAGCAGCAAAGCTGGTCCCAGAAATTCACCTGGGAGCTCCTATAATTCACCCCTCCACTTT.

Notes on this clonotype: A read error may account for a junction end that differs from germline. This sequence joins TRBV4-1 and TRBJ2-7; 9 positions agree with TRBD1. This CDR3 is 14 amino acids long. Germline V gene sequence: CDR1 MGHRA, CDR2 YSYEKL. The chain's CDR3 is CASSPRDRAYEQHF. In nucleotides, the CDR3 is TGCGCCAGCAGCCCCCGGGACAGGGCCTACGAGCAGCACTTC.

The chain recombines TRBV4-2 with TRBJ2-2, with D unresolved. The CDR3 is 14 amino acids. V lost 4 bases to trimming and J lost 1 base, with 7 bases between them. Germline V gene sequence: CDR1 LGHNA, CDR2 YNFKEQ. This chain's CDR3 is CASSPTQNTGELFF. As DNA, the CDR3 is TGTGCCAGCAGCCCGACCCAGAACACCGGGGAGCTGTTTTTT.

This clonotype has more than one count but fewer than ten. The chain is built from TRBV11-2 and TRBJ2-2; TRBD1 matches 9 bases. V lost 6 bases and J lost 0; bases outside the gene matches: 20. The germline V gene has CDR1 SGHAT and CDR2 FQNNGV. The CDR3 extends over 21 amino acids. The CDR3 DNA reads TGTGCCAGCAGGACCTTTAGGGGGACAGGGTCATTCTCCGCGAACACCGGGGAGCTGTTTTTT. This translates into CASRTFRGTGSFSANTGELFF.

The chain is built from TRBV20-1 and TRBJ1-5; D may be TRBD1 (5 bases). The CDR3 has 18 residues. V was pared by 0 bases and J by 6 bases, with 24 bases between. Germline loops: CDR1 DFQATT, CDR2 SNEGSKA (reference sequence). The CDR3 DNA sequence: TGCAGTGCTAGAGATCCAGGGAGGCTCGGTTTTGAGAGTCAGCCCCAGCATTTT. Translating it yields CSARDPGRLGFESQPQHF.